Following are 10 T cell receptor beta chains from one sample sequenced in a study of blood T cell repertoires in COVID-19. Sequenced by immunoSEQ multiplex PCR; TCRdb stores in-frame clones only, minus some. Counted here are around 300,000 clones, around 85% occurring once; the ten biggest clones make up roughly 2.7%. Material for sequencing was PBMCs or T cells enriched from blood (not recorded which). Receptors were obtained from a woman aged 45-65 years who had recovered from COVID-19.

The CDR3 loop reads CASSSQGPIITGWGNTIYF. In nucleotides, the CDR3 is TGTGCCAGCAGCTCACAAGGTCCGATAATCACAGGATGGGGAAACACCATATATTTT. The chain has TRBV14 and TRBJ1-3; tentative D call: TRBD1 (5 bases). CDR1 is SGHDN, CDR2 FVKESK, per germline. V shed 5 bases and J shed 4 bases, with 27 bases lying between them. The CDR3 length is 19 residues.

A few counts support this clone. The V call is TRBV7-3, the J call TRBJ2-6; 8 bases are shared with TRBD1. V lost 4 bases, J lost 4 bases, and 12 bases stayed unmatched. The V gene's germline CDR1 is SGHTA and CDR2 FQGTGA. The CDR3 has 18 amino acids. The CDR3 is CASSSKGQGREGANVLTF. In nucleotides, the CDR3 is TGTGCCAGCAGCTCGAAAGGACAGGGACGGGAAGGGGCCAACGTCCTGACTTTC.

The V gene is TRBV7-2, the J gene TRBJ2-7; D is possibly TRBD2 (7 bases). V was shortened by 5 bases and J by 2 bases, with 19 bases between the two germline ends. Germline-derived CDR1 and CDR2 are SGHTA and FQGNSA. The CDR3 is made up of 16 amino acids. The CDR3 DNA reads as TGTGCCAGCAGCAAGATCGGGGGGCAAGACCCCTACGAGCAGTACTTC. It translates to CASSKIGGQDPYEQYF.

This clone came up a few times. The V gene is TRBV5-6, the J gene TRBJ1-2; D is possibly TRBD1 (6 bases). Germline loops: CDR1 SGHDT, CDR2 YYEEEE. The CDR3 is 16 amino acids. Trimming removed 4 bases at V and 4 bases at J, with 20 bases between. The chain's CDR3 is CASSRYPLQGTYGYTF. CDR3 bases: TGTGCCAGCAGCCGATACCCCCTCCAGGGGACCTATGGCTACACCTTC.

This clone was counted a single time. The gene calls are TRBV19 and TRBJ2-7; 7 positions match TRBD1. CDR3 length equals 13 residues. The V gene's germline CDR1 is LNHDA and CDR2 SQIVND (reference sequence). The V segment lost 5 bases and the J segment 6 bases; nucleotides outside the gene matches: 7. The chain's CDR3 is CASSPTGTAEQYF. CDR3 nucleotides: TGTGCCAGTAGTCCTACCGGGACAGCCGAGCAGTACTTC.

In its sample, this clone was seen a few times. This chain links TRBV19 with TRBJ2-4, with TRBD1 matching 8 bases. CDR1 is LNHDA and CDR2 is SQIVND in the germline V gene (reference sequence). V lost 3 bases to trimming and J lost 4 bases; unmatched junction nucleotides: 8. The CDR3 consists of 16 residues. This CDR3 is CASSMSRRTGKNIQYF. The DNA of the CDR3 is TGTGCCAGTAGTATGTCAAGGAGGACAGGGAAAAACATTCAGTACTTC.

The CDR3 nucleotides read TGTGCCAGCAGCTCGGGGCGGGACAGGGGTTCATACGAGCAGTACTTC. Residues: CASSSGRDRGSYEQYF. This chain links TRBV5-4 with TRBJ2-7; TRBD1 matches 10 bases. Germline V gene lookup returns CDR1 SGHNT and CDR2 YYREEE (reference sequence). CDR3 length equals 16 residues. J was trimmed by 4 bases and V by 3 bases; bases with no gene match: 10.

The rearrangement links TRBV3-1 (or the pseudogene TRBV3-2) to TRBJ2-2; no reliable D call. Germline V gene data show CDR1 as LGHDT and CDR2 as YNNKEL (reference sequence). Deletions cut 4 bases from V and 4 bases from J, with 13 bases between. The CDR3 extends over 15 amino acids. This CDR3 reads CASSPPRLLTGELFF. The DNA of the CDR3 is TGTGCCAGCAGCCCCCCCCGACTTCTCACCGGGGAGCTGTTTTTT.

The V and J genes are TRBV6-5 and TRBJ1-6; D is ambiguous. Germline V gene lookup returns CDR1 MNHEY and CDR2 SVGAGI. The CDR3 runs 13 residues. The V end lost 7 bases, the J end lost 3 bases, and 7 bases lay between the germline ends. The CDR3 protein is CASKPGYNSPLHF. In DNA, the CDR3 is TGTGCCAGCAAGCCCGGCTATAATTCACCCCTCCACTTT.

This chain links TRBV6-4 with TRBJ2-1, with D possibly matching TRBD1 (6 bases). Germline V gene lookup returns CDR1 MRHNA and CDR2 SNTAGT. Trimming left V 0 bases short and J 12 bases short, with 15 bases between. The CDR3 runs 14 residues. The CDR3 sequence: CASSDSGVGALQFF. In DNA, the CDR3 is TGTGCCAGCAGTGACTCCGGGGTGGGGGCGTTGCAGTTCTTC.